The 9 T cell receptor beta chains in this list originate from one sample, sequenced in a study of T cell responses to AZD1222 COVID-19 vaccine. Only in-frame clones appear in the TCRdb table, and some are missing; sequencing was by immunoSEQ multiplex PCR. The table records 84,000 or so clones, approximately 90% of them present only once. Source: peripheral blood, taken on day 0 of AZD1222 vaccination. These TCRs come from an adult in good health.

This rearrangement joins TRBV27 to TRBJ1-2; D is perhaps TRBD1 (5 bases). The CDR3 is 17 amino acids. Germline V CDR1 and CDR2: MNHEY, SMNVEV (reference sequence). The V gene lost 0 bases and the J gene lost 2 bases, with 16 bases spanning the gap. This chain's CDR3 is CASSLSSGGAENYGYTF. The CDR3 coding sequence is TGTGCCAGCAGTTTATCGTCGGGGGGAGCAGAAAACTATGGCTACACCTTC.

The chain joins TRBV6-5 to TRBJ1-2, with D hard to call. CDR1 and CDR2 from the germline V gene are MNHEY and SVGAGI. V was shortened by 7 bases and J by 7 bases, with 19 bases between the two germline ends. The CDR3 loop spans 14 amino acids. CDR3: CASISGTGGSGYTF. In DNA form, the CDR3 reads TGTGCCAGCATTTCGGGTACGGGAGGTTCTGGCTACACCTTC.

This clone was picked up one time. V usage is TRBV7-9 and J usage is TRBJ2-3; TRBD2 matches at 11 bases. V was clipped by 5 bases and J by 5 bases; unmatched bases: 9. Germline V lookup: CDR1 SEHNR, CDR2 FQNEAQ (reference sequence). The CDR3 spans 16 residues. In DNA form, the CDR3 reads TGTGCCAGCAGCCCGGTGGGGGGACTAGCGGTAGATACGCAGTATTTT. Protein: CASSPVGGLAVDTQYF.

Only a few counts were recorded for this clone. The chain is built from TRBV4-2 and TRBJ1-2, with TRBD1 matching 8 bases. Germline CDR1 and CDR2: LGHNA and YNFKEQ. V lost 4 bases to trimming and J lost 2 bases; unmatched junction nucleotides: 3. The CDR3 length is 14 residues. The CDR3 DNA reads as TGTGCCAGCAGCCCAGGGGGCAGGAACTATGGCTACACCTTC. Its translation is CASSPGGRNYGYTF.

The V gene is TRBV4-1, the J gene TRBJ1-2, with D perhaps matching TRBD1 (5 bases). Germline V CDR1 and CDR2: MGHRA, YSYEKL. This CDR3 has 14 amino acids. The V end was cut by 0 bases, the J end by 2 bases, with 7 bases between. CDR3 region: CASSQERGNYGYTF. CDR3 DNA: TGCGCCAGCAGCCAAGAGAGGGGCAACTATGGCTACACCTTC.

The chain's CDR3 is CASSQDARGTEAFF. The DNA for the CDR3 is TGTGCCAGCAGCCAAGATGCAAGGGGCACTGAAGCTTTCTTT. V is TRBV14 and J is TRBJ1-1, with D possibly TRBD1 on 5 matching bases. Deletions cut 0 bases from V and 4 bases from J, with 9 bases between. Germline CDR1 and CDR2: SGHDN and FVKESK. There are 14 residues in the CDR3.

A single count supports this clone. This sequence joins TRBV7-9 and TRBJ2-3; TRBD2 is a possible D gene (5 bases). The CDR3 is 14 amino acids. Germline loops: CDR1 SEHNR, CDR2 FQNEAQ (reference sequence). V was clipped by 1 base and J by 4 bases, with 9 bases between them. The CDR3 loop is CASSLGLAPDTQYF. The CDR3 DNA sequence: TGTGCCAGCAGCTTAGGGTTAGCGCCAGATACGCAGTATTTT.

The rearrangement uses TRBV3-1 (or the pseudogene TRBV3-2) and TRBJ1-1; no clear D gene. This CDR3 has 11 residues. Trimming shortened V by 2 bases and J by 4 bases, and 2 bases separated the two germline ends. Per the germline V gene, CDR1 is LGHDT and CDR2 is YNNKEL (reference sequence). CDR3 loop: CASSQSTEAFF. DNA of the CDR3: TGTGCCAGCAGCCAATCCACTGAAGCTTTCTTT.

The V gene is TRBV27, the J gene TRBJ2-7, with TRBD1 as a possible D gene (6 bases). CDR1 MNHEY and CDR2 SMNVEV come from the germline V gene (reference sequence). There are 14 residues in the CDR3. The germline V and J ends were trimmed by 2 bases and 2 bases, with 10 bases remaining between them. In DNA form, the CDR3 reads TGTGCCAGCAGTTTACAGGGGTTGCCCTACGAGCAGTACTTC. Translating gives CASSLQGLPYEQYF.